The next 24 T cell receptor beta chains were all read from a single sample in a study of fetal regulatory T cell absence and autoimmunity. The protocol was immunoSEQ multiplex PCR, while the TCRdb copy is restricted to in-frame clones and leaves out a portion. The repertoire holds around 100,000 clones, with about three quarters as singletons. Sequencing input: pancreas tissue. The receptors shown here come from a male donor with IPEX syndrome.

This clone is medium-sized in the sample. The chain links TRBV5-6 to TRBJ1-6, with D unclear. The CDR3 spans 12 residues. V gave up 4 bases and J gave up 8 bases, with 7 bases separating them. Looked up from germline, CDR1 is SGHDT and CDR2 is YYEEEE. The CDR3 reads CASSRTYSPLHF. The CDR3 coding sequence is TGTGCCAGCAGCAGGACCTATTCACCCCTCCACTTT.

V usage is TRBV19 and J usage is TRBJ2-1; 8 bases fit TRBD2. J was trimmed by 5 bases and V by 2 bases; bases with no gene match: 2. Germline CDR1 reads LNHDA; CDR2 reads SQIVND (reference sequence). This CDR3 comprises 14 residues. CDR3 residues: CASSIRGGHNEQFF. The CDR3 region has the DNA TGTGCCAGTAGTATACGGGGGGGCCACAATGAGCAGTTCTTC.

The CDR3 sequence: CASSGPGANTDTQYF. The CDR3 DNA follows: TGCGCCAGCAGTGGTCCGGGGGCGAACACAGATACGCAGTATTTT. This chain connects TRBV10-1 to TRBJ2-3, with D possibly called TRBD1 or TRBD2 (6 bases each). V was cut by 4 bases and J by 2 bases, with 13 bases left in between. Germline-derived CDR1 and CDR2 are WNHNN and SYGVQD (reference sequence). The CDR3 length is 15 residues.

This chain connects TRBV4-1 to TRBJ2-4; 8 bases match TRBD2. Trimming removed 1 base from V and 4 bases from J; junction bases left unmatched: 0. CDR1 MGHRA and CDR2 YSYEKL come from the germline V gene. The CDR3 consists of 14 residues. This CDR3 reads CASSQAGGKNIQYF. The CDR3 coding sequence is TGCGCCAGCAGCCAAGCGGGGGGGAAAAACATTCAGTACTTC.

CDR3 DNA sequence: TGTGCCAGCAGCTTAAATCTAGGTCTGAGCTCTGGAAACACCATATATTTT. Its translation is CASSLNLGLSSGNTIYF. The gene calls are TRBV11-2 and TRBJ1-3, with unresolved D. This CDR3 is 17 amino acids long. The V and J ends lost 2 bases and 0 bases respectively, with 14 bases between them. Germline lookup yields CDR1 SGHAT and CDR2 FQNNGV.

The gene calls are TRBV10-3 and TRBJ2-3, with D unresolved. This CDR3 comprises 13 residues. The germline V and J ends were trimmed by 4 bases and 0 bases, with 5 bases remaining between them. Germline V gene data show CDR1 as ENHRY and CDR2 as SYGVKD. CDR3 residues: CAISAGSTDTQYF. The DNA for the CDR3 is TGTGCCATCAGTGCCGGAAGCACAGATACGCAGTATTTT.

CDR3 bases: TGTGCCCCCGTCGGATGCCAAGAGACCCAGTACTTC. Its protein product is CAPVGCQETQYF. This chain uses TRBV19 with TRBJ2-5; D gene unclear. The V end lost 11 bases, the J end lost 1 base, and 11 bases lay between the germline ends. Per the germline V gene, CDR1 is LNHDA and CDR2 is SQIVND (reference sequence). The CDR3 sequence is 12 residues long.

The chain is built from TRBV6-5 and TRBJ2-5, with 10 positions matching TRBD2. V dropped 6 bases and J dropped 5; count of bases not matched to a gene: 6. Germline V gives CDR1 MNHEY, CDR2 SVGAGI. CDR3 size: 14 residues. The CDR3 is CASSASGGLETQYF. The CDR3 DNA reads as TGTGCCAGCAGCGCTAGCGGGGGACTCGAGACCCAGTACTTC.

In this sample, this clone turned up once. This chain links TRBV29-1 with TRBJ1-1; 7 nucleotides align to TRBD1. CDR1 and CDR2 (germline): SQVTM, ANQGSEA. This CDR3 has 14 amino acids. The V segment lost 6 bases and the J segment 8 bases; nucleotides outside the gene matches: 15. Written as DNA, the CDR3 is TGCAGCGTCCTAATCTTACAGGGGTTGACCGAAGCTTTCTTT. Its translation: CSVLILQGLTEAFF.

V is TRBV30 and J is TRBJ1-2, with no clear D. V was pared by 5 bases and J by 5 bases, with 9 bases between. CDR3 length equals 11 residues. Germline loops: CDR1 GTSNPN, CDR2 SVGIG (reference sequence). The CDR3 protein is CAWYRVYGYTF. The DNA for the CDR3 is TGTGCCTGGTATAGGGTTTATGGCTACACCTTC.

This chain's CDR3 is CASTPGLADTQYF. In nucleotides, the CDR3 is TGTGCCAGCACCCCGGGACTAGCGGATACGCAGTATTTT. V is TRBV6-6 and J is TRBJ2-3, with 10 nucleotides matching TRBD2. J gave up 6 bases and V 7 bases, and 4 bases lay outside the gene matches. Looked up from germline, CDR1 is MNHNY and CDR2 is SVGAGI (reference sequence). This CDR3 spans 13 amino acids.

This chain connects TRBV9 to TRBJ2-7, with TRBD1 identical over 7 bases. The CDR3 runs 14 residues. The V gene's germline CDR1 is SGDLS and CDR2 YYNGEE. The V segment lost 4 bases and the J segment 2 bases; nucleotides outside the gene matches: 6. CDR3 loop: CASSFGDSTYEQYF. CDR3 nucleotides: TGTGCCAGCAGCTTTGGGGACAGTACCTACGAGCAGTACTTC.

The chain links TRBV29-1 to TRBJ2-7; possible D gene TRBD2, 6 bases. This CDR3 has 11 amino acids. Trimming took off 7 bases at V and 3 bases at J, with 10 bases between the two ends. Germline-derived CDR1 and CDR2 are SQVTM and ANQGSEA. The CDR3 nucleotides read TGCAGCGCTACGGACTACTACGAGCAGTACTTC. Amino acid sequence: CSATDYYEQYF.

This chain links TRBV9 with TRBJ2-3, with D possibly being TRBD1 (6 bases). Trimming cost V 4 bases and J 5 bases, with 14 bases left between them. This CDR3 contains 14 residues. Germline assignment: CDR1 SGDLS and CDR2 YYNGEE. In DNA, the CDR3 is TGTGCCAGCAGCATACAGGGTACAAGAGATACGCAGTATTTT. It specifies CASSIQGTRDTQYF.

This clone counts as medium-sized. This chain connects TRBV7-9 to TRBJ1-5; D gene ambiguous. With 1 base removed from V and 3 bases from J, the gap between germline ends came to 1 base. CDR1 SEHNR and CDR2 FQNEAQ come from the germline V gene (reference sequence). The CDR3 spans 12 residues. The CDR3 is CASSLVNQPQHF. Here the CDR3 DNA reads TGTGCCAGCAGCTTAGTCAATCAGCCCCAGCATTTT.

This chain uses TRBV27 with TRBJ1-4; TRBD1 might be the D (6 bases). Germline loops: CDR1 MNHEY, CDR2 SMNVEV (reference sequence). This CDR3 contains 14 residues. V lost 6 bases to trimming and J lost 5 bases, with 13 bases between them. CDR3 in DNA: TGTGCCAGCAGAACAGGGCAATACAATGAAAAACTGTTTTTT. Translating gives CASRTGQYNEKLFF. The variable domain in full, completed from reference TRBV27 and TRBJ1-4, reads EAQVTQNPRYLITVTGKKLTVTCSQNMNHEYMSWYRQDPGLGLRQIYYSMNVEVTDKGDVPEGYKVSRKEKRNFPLILESPSPNQTSLYFCASRTGQYNEKLFFGSGTQLSVL.

The J gene is TRBJ2-7, the V gene TRBV29-1, with 11 nucleotides matching TRBD2. The germline CDR1 and CDR2 sequences are SQVTM and ANQGSEA. The CDR3 length is 14 residues. Losses at the gene ends were 3 bases for V and 1 base for J; bases not matched to a gene: 2. The CDR3 DNA reads TGCAGCGTTGAGGCTAGCGGGGGGTCCTACGAGCAGTACTTC. Residues: CSVEASGGSYEQYF.

The V call is TRBV4-1, the J call TRBJ2-3; TRBD2 matches at 11 bases. The CDR3 extends over 17 amino acids. The V gene's germline CDR1 is MGHRA and CDR2 YSYEKL. V shed 1 base, J shed 2 bases, and the junction held 5 bases outside the gene matches. CDR3 nucleotides: TGCGCCAGCAGCCAAGCTAGCGGGAGGCCCGACACAGATACGCAGTATTTT. As protein: CASSQASGRPDTDTQYF.

V gene TRBV4-2 combines with J gene TRBJ1-2; possibly TRBD1 for D (6 bases). The germline gives CDR1 LGHNA, CDR2 YNFKEQ. The V end lost 4 bases, the J end lost 7 bases, and 16 bases lay between the germline ends. CDR3 length: 14 residues. The CDR3 is CASSPWAGASGYTF. The CDR3 DNA reads as TGTGCCAGCAGCCCGTGGGCGGGGGCGAGTGGCTACACCTTC.

The rearrangement links TRBV21-1 to TRBJ2-1; TRBD2, as called in the table, went unchecked against the DNA. TRBV21-1 represents a pseudogene. The CDR3 is 17 residues long. The CDR3 reads CASSDRTSGKVHNEQFF. Here the CDR3 DNA reads TGTGCCAGCAGCGACCGGACTAGCGGGAAGGTACACAATGAGCAGTTCTTC.

This clone was seen a handful of times. J is TRBJ2-1 and V is TRBV2, with D perhaps matching TRBD2 (6 bases). The CDR3 is 14 amino acids. The germline V and J ends were trimmed by 0 bases and 6 bases, with 9 bases remaining between them. From germline, CDR1 is SNHLY and CDR2 FYNNEI. The CDR3 DNA follows: TGTGCCAGCAGTGAAGCGTTGGGGGGCAATGAGCAGTTCTTC. This gives the protein CASSEALGGNEQFF. Together with reference TRBV2 and TRBJ2-1, the CDR3 gives the full variable domain: EPEVTQTPSHQVTQMGQEVILRCVPISNHLYFYWYRQILGQKVEFLVSFYNNEISEKSEIFDDQFSVERPDGSNFTLKIRSTKLEDSAMYFCASSEALGGNEQFFGPGTRLTVL.

Only a few counts were recorded for this clone. The V gene is TRBV19, the J gene TRBJ1-2, with no clear D. This CDR3 has 13 amino acids. Trimming removed 3 bases at V and 1 base at J, with 6 bases between. The germline CDR1 and CDR2 sequences are LNHDA and SQIVND (reference sequence). The CDR3 sequence: CASSIHNNYGYTF. In DNA form, the CDR3 reads TGTGCCAGTAGTATTCACAATAACTATGGCTACACCTTC.

The chain has TRBV7-9 and TRBJ1-6, with D perhaps matching TRBD1 (5 bases). The CDR3 sequence is 15 residues long. Germline CDR1 and CDR2: SEHNR and FQNEAQ (reference sequence). The V and J ends lost 2 bases and 6 bases respectively, with 11 bases between them. The chain's CDR3 is CASSLLGGLNSPLHF. The CDR3 region has the DNA TGTGCCAGCAGCTTATTGGGGGGACTTAATTCACCCCTCCACTTT.

DNA for the CDR3: TGTGCCAGCAGCTTGGGCCCCGTGACAGTCTCTGGAAACACCATATATTTT. This sequence encodes CASSLGPVTVSGNTIYF. The genes are TRBV7-9 and TRBJ1-3; TRBD1 is a possible D gene (5 bases). Per the germline V gene, CDR1 is SEHNR and CDR2 is FQNEAQ (reference sequence). This CDR3 region has 17 residues. The V end lost 3 bases, the J end lost 0 bases, and 15 bases lay between the germline ends.